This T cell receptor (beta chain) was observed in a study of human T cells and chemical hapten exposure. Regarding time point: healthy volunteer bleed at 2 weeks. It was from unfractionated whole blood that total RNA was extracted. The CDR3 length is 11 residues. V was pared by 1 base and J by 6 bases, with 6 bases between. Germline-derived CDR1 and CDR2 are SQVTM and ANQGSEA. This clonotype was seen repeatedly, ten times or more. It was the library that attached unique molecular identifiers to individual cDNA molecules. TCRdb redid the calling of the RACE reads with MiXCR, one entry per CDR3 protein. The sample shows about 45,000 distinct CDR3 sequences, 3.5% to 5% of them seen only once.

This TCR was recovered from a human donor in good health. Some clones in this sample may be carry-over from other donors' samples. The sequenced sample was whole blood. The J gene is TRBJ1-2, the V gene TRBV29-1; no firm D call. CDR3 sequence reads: CSVEVTNGYTF. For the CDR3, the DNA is TGCAGCGTTGAAGTGACCAATGGCTACACCTTC.